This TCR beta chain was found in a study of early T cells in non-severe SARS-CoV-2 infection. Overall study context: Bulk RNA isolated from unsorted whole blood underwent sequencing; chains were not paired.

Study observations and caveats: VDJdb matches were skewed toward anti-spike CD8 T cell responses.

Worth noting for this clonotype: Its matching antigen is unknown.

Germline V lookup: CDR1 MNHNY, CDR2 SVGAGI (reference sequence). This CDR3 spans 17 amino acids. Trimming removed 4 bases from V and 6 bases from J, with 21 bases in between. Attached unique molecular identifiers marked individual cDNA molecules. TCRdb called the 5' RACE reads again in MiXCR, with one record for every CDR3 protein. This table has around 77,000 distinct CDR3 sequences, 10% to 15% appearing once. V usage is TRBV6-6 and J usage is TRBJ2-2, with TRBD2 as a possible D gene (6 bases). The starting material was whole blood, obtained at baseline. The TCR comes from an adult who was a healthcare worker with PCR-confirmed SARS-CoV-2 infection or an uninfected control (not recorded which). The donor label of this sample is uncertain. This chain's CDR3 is CASSSQATATSSGELFF. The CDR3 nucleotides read TGTGCCAGCAGTTCCCAAGCCACAGCGACTAGTTCCGGGGAGCTGTTTTTT.